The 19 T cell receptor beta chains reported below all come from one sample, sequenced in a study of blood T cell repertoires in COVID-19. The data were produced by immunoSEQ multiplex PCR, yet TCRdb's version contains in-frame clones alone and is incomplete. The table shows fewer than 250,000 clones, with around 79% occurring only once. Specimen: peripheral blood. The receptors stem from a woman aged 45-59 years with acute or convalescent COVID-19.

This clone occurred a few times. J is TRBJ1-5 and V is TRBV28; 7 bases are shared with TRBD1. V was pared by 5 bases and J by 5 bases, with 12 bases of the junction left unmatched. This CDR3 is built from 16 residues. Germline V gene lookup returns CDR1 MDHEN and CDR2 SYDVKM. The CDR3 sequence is CASSPPTGNAYQPQHF. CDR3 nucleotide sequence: TGTGCCAGCAGTCCGCCGACAGGGAATGCGTATCAGCCCCAGCATTTT.

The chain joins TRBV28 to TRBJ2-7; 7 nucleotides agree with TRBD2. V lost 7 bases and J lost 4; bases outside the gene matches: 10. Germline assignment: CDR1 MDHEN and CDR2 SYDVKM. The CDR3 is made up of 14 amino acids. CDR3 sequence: CASIPSGQPYEQYF. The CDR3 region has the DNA TGTGCCAGCATACCTAGCGGACAACCTTACGAGCAGTACTTC.

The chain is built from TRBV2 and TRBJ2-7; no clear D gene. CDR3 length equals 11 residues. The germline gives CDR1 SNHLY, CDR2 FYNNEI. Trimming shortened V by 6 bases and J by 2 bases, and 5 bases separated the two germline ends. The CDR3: CASSPTYEQYF. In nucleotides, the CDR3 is TGTGCCAGCAGCCCCACCTACGAGCAGTACTTC. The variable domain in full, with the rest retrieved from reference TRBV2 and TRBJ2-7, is EPEVTQTPSHQVTQMGQEVILRCVPISNHLYFYWYRQILGQKVEFLVSFYNNEISEKSEIFDDQFSVERPDGSNFTLKIRSTKLEDSAMYFCASSPTYEQYFGPGTRLTVT.

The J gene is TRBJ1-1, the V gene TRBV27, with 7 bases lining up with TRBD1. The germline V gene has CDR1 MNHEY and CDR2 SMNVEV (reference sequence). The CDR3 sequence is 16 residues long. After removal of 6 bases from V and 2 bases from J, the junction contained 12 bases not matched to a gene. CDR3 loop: CASSLNARGRNTEAFF. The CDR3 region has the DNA TGTGCCAGCAGCCTAAACGCGAGGGGGCGAAACACTGAAGCTTTCTTT.

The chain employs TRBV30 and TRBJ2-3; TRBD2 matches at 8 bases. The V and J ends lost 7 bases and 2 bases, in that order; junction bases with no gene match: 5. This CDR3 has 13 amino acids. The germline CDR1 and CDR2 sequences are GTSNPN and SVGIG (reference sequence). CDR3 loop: CAFSGANTDTQYF. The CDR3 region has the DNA TGTGCCTTTAGCGGGGCGAACACAGATACGCAGTATTTT.

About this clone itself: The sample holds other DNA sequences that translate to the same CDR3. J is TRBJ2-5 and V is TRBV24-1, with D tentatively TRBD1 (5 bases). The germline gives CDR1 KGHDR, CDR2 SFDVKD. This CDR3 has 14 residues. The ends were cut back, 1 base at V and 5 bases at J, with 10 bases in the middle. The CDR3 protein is CATSDLRGGETQYF. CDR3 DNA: TGTGCCACCAGTGATTTAAGGGGTGGGGAGACCCAGTACTTC.

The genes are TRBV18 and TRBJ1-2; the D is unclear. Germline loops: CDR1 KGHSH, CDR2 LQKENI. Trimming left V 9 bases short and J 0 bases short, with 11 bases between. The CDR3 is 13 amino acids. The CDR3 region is CASRLEANYGYTF. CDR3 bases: TGTGCCAGTCGCCTAGAGGCTAACTATGGCTACACCTTC.

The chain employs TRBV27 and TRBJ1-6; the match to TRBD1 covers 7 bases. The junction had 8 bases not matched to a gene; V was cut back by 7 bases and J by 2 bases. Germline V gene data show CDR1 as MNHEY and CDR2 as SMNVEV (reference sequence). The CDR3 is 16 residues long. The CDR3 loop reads CASKFRDSTYNSPLHF. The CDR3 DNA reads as TGTGCCAGCAAGTTCCGGGACAGTACCTATAATTCACCCCTCCACTTT.

DNA of the CDR3: TGTGCCAGCAGCCGAAACGGACTCGCAGCGGAAAAACTGTTTTTT. Translation gives CASSRNGLAAEKLFF. This chain connects TRBV14 to TRBJ1-4; D not resolved. Trimming took off 4 bases at V and 8 bases at J, with 17 bases between the two ends. The CDR3 loop spans 15 amino acids. Germline CDR1 and CDR2: SGHDN and FVKESK.

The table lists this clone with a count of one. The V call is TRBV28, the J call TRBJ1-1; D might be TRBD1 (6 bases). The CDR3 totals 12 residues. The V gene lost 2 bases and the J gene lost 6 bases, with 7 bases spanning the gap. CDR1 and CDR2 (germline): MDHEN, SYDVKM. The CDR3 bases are TGTGCCAGCAGTTTAAGGGGGTCTGAAGCTTTCTTT. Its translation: CASSLRGSEAFF. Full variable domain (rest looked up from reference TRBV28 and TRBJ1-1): DVKVTQSSRYLVKRTGEKVFLECVQDMDHENMFWYRQDPGLGLRLIYFSYDVKMKEKGDIPEGYSVSREKKERFSLILESASTNQTSMYLCASSLRGSEAFFGQGTRLTVV.

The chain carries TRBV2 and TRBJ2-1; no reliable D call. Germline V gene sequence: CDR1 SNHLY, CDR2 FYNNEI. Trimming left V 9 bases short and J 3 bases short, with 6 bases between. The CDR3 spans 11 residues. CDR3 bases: TGTGCCAGTTCACTCTACAATGAGCAGTTCTTC. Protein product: CASSLYNEQFF. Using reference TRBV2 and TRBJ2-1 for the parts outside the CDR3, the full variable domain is EPEVTQTPSHQVTQMGQEVILRCVPISNHLYFYWYRQILGQKVEFLVSFYNNEISEKSEIFDDQFSVERPDGSNFTLKIRSTKLEDSAMYFCASSLYNEQFFGPGTRLTVL.

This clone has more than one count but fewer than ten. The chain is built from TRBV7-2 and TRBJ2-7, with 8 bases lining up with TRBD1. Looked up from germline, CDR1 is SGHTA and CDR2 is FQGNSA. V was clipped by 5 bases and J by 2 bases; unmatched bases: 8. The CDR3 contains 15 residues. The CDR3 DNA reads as TGTGCCAGCAGCCCTGGGACAGGCGCTGCCTACGAGCAGTACTTC. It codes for CASSPGTGAAYEQYF.

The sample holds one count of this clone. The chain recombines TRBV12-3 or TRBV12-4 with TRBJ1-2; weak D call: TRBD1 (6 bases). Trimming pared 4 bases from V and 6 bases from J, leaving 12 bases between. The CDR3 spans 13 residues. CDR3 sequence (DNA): TGTGCCAGCAGTTCACAGGGTAGAGATGGCTACACCTTC. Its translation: CASSSQGRDGYTF.

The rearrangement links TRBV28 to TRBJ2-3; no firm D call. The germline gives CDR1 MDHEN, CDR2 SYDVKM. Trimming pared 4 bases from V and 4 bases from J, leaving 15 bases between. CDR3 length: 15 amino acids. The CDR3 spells CASSSRHEEADTQYF. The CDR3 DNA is TGTGCCAGCAGTTCCCGACACGAAGAAGCAGATACGCAGTATTTT.

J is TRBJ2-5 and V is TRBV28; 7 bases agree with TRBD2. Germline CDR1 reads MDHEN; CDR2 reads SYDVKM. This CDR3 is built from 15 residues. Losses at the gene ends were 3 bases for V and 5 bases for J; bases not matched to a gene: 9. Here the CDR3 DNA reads TGTGCCAGCAGTTTGGGGGGGGGAAATGTGGAGACCCAGTACTTC. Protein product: CASSLGGGNVETQYF. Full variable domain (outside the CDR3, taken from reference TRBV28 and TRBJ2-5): DVKVTQSSRYLVKRTGEKVFLECVQDMDHENMFWYRQDPGLGLRLIYFSYDVKMKEKGDIPEGYSVSREKKERFSLILESASTNQTSMYLCASSLGGGNVETQYFGPGTRLLVL.

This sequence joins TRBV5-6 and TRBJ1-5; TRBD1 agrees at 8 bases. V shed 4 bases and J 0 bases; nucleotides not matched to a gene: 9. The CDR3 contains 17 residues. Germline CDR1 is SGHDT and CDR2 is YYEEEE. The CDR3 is CASSQGTGGVSNQPQHF. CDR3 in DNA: TGTGCCAGCAGCCAGGGAACAGGGGGGGTTAGCAATCAGCCCCAGCATTTT.

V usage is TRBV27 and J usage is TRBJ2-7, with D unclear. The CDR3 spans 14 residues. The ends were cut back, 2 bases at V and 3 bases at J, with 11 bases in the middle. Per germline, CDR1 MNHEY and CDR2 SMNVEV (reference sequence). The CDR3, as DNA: TGTGCCAGCAGTTTAAGCGACGGAAACTACGAGCAGTACTTC. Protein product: CASSLSDGNYEQYF.

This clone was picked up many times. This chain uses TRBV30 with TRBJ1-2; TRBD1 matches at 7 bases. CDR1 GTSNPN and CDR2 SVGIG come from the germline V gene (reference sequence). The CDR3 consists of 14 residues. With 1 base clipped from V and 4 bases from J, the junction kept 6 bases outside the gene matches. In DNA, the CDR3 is TGTGCCTGGAGTGGGAGACAGGGAGGCTATGGCTACACCTTC. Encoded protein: CAWSGRQGGYGYTF.

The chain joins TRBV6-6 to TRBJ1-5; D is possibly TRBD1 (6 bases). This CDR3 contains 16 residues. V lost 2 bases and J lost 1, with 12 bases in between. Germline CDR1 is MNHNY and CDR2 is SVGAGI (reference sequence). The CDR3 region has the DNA TGTGCCAGCAGTTACGGACAGATACAAAGCAATCAGCCCCAGCATTTT. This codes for CASSYGQIQSNQPQHF.